This T cell receptor beta chain was captured in a study of graft-versus-host responses after intestinal transplantation. Overall study context: Tacrolimus and steroids were given for roughly 3 years to all recipients after anti-thymocyte globulin induction.

General study points: The marrow of recipients harbored GvH clones, and ileum or blood showed some of them first. Allografts of patients with graft-donor T cell macrochimerism showed high graft-versus-host to host-versus-graft clone ratios.

A note on this clone: What it recognizes is unknown.

The V gene's germline CDR1 is SGHAT and CDR2 FQNNGV. The J segment lost 6 bases and the V segment lost 6 bases, leaving 6 bases of the junction unmatched. This CDR3 region has 14 residues. The table came from immunoSEQ multiplex PCR; TCRdb's copy has only in-frame clones and leaves some out. The repertoire holds 100,000 or so clones, with 92% as singletons. The receptor was derived from a human donor who received an intestinal transplant. This chain uses TRBV11-2 with TRBJ2-7; 12 positions match TRBD2. Sequencing was performed on unstimulated CD4+ T cells sorted from spleen or lymph node cells, taken before intestinal transplant. For the CDR3, the DNA is TGTGCCAGCAGTGAACTAGCGGGAGGAGGCGAGCAGTACTTC. This translates into CASSELAGGGEQYF.